The following is a T cell receptor (beta chain) sequence with its context. What it binds is unknown. The data belong to a study of T cell repertoires in cytomegalovirus infection. Points from the study as a whole: Within the response measured ex vivo, HLA-C-restricted CMV-specific TCR beta clonotypes were dominant. Based on cumulative public TCR beta family frequency, carriers of CMV plus the relevant HLA were identified.

Germline values: CDR1 SGHRS, CDR2 YFSETQ. Deletions cut 5 bases from V and 2 bases from J, with 11 bases between. This CDR3 region has 13 residues. MiXCR was run by TCRdb on the reads, yielding one entry per CDR3 protein. The sample lists 510,000 or so distinct CDR3 sequences, about a quarter occurring once. This TCR was recovered from a human donor in good health (CMV status not recorded). Some clones in this sample may be carry-over from other donors' samples. V usage is TRBV5-1 and J usage is TRBJ2-7; a weak D match, TRBD2 (5 bases). The specimen sequenced was PBMCs. CDR3 region: CASRLATAYEQYF. Written as DNA, the CDR3 is TGCGCCAGCAGATTAGCGACCGCCTACGAGCAGTACTTC.